The subject of this entry is one T cell receptor (beta chain). The CDR3 loop spans 17 amino acids. With V trimmed by 3 bases and J by 4 bases, 11 bases remained unmatched. The germline CDR1 and CDR2 sequences are LGHNA and YNFKEQ. This specimen belongs to a study of blood T cell repertoires in COVID-19. Study in general: From T cells, B-cell-depleted T cells, or PBMCs came the material, which was cDNA or gDNA.

Under the authors' procedure: It was from reference gene primer amplification that nucleated cell counts were estimated. Libraries were prepared by immunoSEQ multiplex PCR; TCRdb keeps only in-frame clonotypes and omits some of them. D and trimming were read from the DNA, whereas the V and J calls and clone size are those reported in that table. The data show 200,000 or so clones, with about 80% seen just once and 6.9% held by the top ten. The clonotype comes from a human donor with acute or convalescent COVID-19. The donor label of this sample is uncertain. The V gene is TRBV4-2, the J gene TRBJ2-3; 9 nucleotides agree with TRBD2. What was sequenced was peripheral blood. CDR3 amino acids: CASSQGGVSGRPDTQYF. The CDR3 coding sequence is TGTGCCAGCAGCCAGGGCGGGGTCAGCGGGAGGCCAGATACGCAGTATTTT.